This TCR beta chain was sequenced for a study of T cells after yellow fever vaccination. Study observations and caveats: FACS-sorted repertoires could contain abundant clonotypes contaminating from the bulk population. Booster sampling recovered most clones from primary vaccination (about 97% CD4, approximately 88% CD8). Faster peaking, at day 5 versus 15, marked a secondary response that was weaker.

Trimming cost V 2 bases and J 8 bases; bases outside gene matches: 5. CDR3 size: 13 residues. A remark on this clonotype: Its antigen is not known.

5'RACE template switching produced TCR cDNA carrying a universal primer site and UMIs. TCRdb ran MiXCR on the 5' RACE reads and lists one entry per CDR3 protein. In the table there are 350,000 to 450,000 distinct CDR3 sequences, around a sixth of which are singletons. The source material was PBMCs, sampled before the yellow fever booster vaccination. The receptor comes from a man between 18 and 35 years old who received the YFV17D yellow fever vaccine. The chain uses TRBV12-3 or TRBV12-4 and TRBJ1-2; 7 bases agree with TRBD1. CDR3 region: CASSLTTGLGYTF. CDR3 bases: TGTGCCAGCAGTTTAACGACAGGGCTGGGCTACACCTTC.